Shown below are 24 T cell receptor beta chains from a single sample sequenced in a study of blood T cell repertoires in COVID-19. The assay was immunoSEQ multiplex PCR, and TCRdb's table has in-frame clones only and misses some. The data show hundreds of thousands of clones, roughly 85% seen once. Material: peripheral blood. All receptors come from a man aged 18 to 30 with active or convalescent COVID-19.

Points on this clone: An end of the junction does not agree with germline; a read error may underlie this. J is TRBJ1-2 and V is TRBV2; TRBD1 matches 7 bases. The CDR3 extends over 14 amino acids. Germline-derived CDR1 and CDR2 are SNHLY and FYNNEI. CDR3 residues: CASSGRGGTDGYTF. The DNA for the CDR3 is TGCGCCAGCAGTGGGCGGGGGGGGACAGATGGCTACACCTTC. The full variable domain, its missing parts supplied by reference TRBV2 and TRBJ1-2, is EPEVTQTPSHQVTQMGQEVILRCVPISNHLYFYWYRQILGQKVEFLVSFYNNEISEKSEIFDDQFSVERPDGSNFTLKIRSTKLEDSAMYFCASSGRGGTDGYTFGSGTRLTVV.

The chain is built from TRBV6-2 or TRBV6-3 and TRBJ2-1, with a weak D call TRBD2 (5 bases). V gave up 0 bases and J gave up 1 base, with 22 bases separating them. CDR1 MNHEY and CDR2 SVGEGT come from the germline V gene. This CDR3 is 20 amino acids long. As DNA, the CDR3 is TGTGCCAGCAGTTACTCGAGGATGGGTCAGCGGAGAGGGTCCTACAATGAGCAGTTCTTC. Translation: CASSYSRMGQRRGSYNEQFF.

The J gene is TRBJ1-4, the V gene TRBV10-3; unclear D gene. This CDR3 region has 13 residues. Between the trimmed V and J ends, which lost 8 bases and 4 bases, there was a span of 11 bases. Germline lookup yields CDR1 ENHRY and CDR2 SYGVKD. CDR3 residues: CAIGRVDNEKLFF. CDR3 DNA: TGTGCCATCGGGAGGGTTGATAATGAAAAACTGTTTTTT.

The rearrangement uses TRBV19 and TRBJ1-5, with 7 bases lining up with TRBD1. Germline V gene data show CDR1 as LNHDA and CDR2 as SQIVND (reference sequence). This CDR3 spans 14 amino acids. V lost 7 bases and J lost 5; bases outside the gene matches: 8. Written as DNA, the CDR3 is TGTGCCAGTAAGGGGGGACAGACCTATCAGCCCCAGCATTTT. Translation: CASKGGQTYQPQHF.

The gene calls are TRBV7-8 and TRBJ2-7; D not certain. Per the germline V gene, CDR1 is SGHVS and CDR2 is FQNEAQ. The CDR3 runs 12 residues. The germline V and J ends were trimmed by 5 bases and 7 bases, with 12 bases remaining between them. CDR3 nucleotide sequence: TGTGCCAGCAGCCCCCATGCCCGGGAGCAGTACTTC. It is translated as CASSPHAREQYF.

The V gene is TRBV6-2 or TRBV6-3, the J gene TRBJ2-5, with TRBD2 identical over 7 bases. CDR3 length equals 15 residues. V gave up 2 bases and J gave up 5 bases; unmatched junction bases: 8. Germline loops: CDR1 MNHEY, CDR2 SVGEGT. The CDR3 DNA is TGTGCCAGCAGTTACGGGCGGGACTATCGGGAGACCCAGTACTTC. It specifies CASSYGRDYRETQYF.

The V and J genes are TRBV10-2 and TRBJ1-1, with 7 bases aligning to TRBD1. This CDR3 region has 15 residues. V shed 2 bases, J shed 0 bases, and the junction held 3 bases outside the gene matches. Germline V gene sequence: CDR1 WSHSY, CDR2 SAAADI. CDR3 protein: CASSEPDRLNTEAFF. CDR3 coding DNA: TGCGCCAGCAGTGAGCCGGACAGGTTGAACACTGAAGCTTTCTTT.

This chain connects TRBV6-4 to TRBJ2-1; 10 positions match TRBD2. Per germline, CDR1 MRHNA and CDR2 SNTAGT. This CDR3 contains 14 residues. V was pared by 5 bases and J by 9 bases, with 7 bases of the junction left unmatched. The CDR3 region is CASSQAGGPGEQFF. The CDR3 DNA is TGTGCCAGCAGTCAAGCGGGAGGGCCAGGTGAGCAGTTCTTC.

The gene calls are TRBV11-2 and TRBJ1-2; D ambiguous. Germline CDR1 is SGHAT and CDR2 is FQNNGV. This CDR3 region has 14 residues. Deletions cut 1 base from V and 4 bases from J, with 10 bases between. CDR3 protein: CASSLVTVTYGYTF. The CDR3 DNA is TGTGCCAGCAGCTTAGTTACGGTAACCTATGGCTACACCTTC.

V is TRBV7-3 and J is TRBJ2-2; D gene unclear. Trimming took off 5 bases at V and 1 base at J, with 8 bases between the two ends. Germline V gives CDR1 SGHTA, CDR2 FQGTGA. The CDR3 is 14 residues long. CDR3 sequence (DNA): TGTGCCAGCAGCAAAGCCGGGAACACCGGGGAGCTGTTTTTT. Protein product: CASSKAGNTGELFF.

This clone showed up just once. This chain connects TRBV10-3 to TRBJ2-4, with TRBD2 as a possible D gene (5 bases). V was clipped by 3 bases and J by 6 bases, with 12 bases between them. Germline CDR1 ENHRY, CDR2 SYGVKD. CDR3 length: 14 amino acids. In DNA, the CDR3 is TGTGCCATCAGTGAAGGGAGTAAGGGAAACATTCAGTACTTC. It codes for CAISEGSKGNIQYF.

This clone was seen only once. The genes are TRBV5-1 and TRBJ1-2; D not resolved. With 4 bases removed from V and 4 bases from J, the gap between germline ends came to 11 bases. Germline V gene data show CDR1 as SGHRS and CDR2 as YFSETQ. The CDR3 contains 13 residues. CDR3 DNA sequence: TGCGCCAGCAGCCGCGAGGAGATCTATGGCTACACCTTC. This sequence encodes CASSREEIYGYTF.

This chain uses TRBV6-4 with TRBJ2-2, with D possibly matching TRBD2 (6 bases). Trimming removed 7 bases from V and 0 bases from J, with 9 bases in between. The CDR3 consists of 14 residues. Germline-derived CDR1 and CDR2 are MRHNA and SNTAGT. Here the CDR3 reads CASKGTANTGELFF. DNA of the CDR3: TGTGCCAGCAAGGGGACTGCGAACACCGGGGAGCTGTTTTTT.

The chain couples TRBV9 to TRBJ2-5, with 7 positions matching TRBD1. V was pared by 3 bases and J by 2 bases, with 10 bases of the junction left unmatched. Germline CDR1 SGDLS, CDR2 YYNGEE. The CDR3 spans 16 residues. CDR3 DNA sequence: TGTGCCAGCAGCGGACCCTCCGGGACAGCACAAGAGACCCAGTACTTC. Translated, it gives CASSGPSGTAQETQYF. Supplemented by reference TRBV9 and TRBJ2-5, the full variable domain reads DSGVTQTPKHLITATGQRVTLRCSPRSGDLSVYWYQQSLDQGLQFLIQYYNGEERAKGNILERFSAQQFPDLHSELNLSSLELGDSALYFCASSGPSGTAQETQYFGPGTRLLVL.

CDR3 bases: TGTGCCAGCATTTCTGGGCCTGAAGCTTTCTTT. Its protein is CASISGPEAFF. The chain couples TRBV27 to TRBJ1-1; the D is unclear. Germline V gene sequence: CDR1 MNHEY, CDR2 SMNVEV (reference sequence). V was pared by 7 bases and J by 6 bases, with 9 bases between. The CDR3 extends over 11 amino acids.

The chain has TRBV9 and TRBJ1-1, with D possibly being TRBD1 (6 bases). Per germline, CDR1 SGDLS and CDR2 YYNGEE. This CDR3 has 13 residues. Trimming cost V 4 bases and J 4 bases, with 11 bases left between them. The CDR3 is CASSPGTLTEAFF. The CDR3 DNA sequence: TGTGCCAGCAGCCCCGGGACACTCACTGAAGCTTTCTTT.

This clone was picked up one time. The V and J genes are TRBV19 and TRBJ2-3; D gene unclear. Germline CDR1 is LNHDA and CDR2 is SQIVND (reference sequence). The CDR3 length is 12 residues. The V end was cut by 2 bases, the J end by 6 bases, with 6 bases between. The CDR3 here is CASSITSDTQYF. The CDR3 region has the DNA TGTGCCAGTAGTATAACTTCGGATACGCAGTATTTT.

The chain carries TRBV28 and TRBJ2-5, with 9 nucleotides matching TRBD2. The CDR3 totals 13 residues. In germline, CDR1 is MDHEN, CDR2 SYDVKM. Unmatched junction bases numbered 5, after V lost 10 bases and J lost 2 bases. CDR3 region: CATRGGGQETQYF. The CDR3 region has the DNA TGTGCCACACGCGGGGGGGGACAAGAGACCCAGTACTTC.

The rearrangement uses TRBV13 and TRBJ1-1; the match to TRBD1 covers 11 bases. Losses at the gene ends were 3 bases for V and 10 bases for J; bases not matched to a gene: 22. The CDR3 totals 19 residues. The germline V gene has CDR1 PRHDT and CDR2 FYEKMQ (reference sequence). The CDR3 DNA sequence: TGTGCCAGCAGCTTGAGGGGACAGGGGGTTCAGAGAACTAGCCGGGGAGCTTTCTTT. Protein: CASSLRGQGVQRTSRGAFF.

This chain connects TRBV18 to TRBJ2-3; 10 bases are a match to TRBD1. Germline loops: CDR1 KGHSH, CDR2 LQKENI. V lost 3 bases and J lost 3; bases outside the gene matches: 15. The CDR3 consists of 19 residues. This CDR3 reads CASSPKTRDRGRGTDTQYF. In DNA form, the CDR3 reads TGTGCCAGCTCACCGAAAACACGGGACAGGGGAAGAGGGACAGATACGCAGTATTTT.

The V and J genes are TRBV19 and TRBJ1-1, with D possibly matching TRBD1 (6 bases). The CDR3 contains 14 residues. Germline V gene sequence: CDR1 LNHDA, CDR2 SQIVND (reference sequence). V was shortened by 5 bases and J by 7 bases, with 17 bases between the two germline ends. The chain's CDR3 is CASSLDGTSFEAFF. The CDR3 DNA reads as TGTGCCAGTAGTCTCGACGGGACATCTTTTGAAGCTTTCTTT.

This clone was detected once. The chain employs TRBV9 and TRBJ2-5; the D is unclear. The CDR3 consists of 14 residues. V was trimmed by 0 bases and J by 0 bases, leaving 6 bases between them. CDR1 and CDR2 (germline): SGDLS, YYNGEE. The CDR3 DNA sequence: TGTGCCAGCAGCGTAGGTAGCTACCAAGAGACCCAGTACTTC. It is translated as CASSVGSYQETQYF.

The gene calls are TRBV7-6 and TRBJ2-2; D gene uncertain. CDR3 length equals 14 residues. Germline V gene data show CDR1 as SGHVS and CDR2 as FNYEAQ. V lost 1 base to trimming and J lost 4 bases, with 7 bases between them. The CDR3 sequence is CASSLGGPTGELFF. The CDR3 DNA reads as TGTGCCAGCAGCTTAGGTGGCCCCACCGGGGAGCTGTTTTTT.

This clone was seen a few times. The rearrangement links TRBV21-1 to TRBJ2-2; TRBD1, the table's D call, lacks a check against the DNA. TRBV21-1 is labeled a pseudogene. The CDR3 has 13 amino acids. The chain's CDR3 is CASRTGSTGELFF. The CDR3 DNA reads TGTGCCAGCAGAACAGGGAGTACCGGGGAGCTGTTTTTT.